A selection of T cell receptor beta chains follows, all from one sample in a study of regulatory T cells in long-lasting Graves disease. TCRdb fed the multiplex PCR reads into MiXCR, producing one record per CDR3 protein. Seen here are some 490,000 distinct CDR3 sequences, approximately 12% observed once, and the top ten hold roughly 8.2%. The same data also contributed to another study, on T cells in Graves' hyperthyroidism and ophthalmopathy.

This sample comprised peripheral blood mononuclear cells (PBMCs), obtained at new diagnosis, from a patient treated with antithyroid drugs. The receptor source for this set is a woman under 40 with Graves disease. Both conserved end residues are part of each CDR3. The order of the fields is J gene, V gene, clone size, D gene, CDR3 protein, CDR3 DNA. D genes are given only for firm matches. Clone size appears in some rows only: once, few, many, or a class for an expanded clone.

TRBJ1-1	TRBV4-1	.	.	CASSQDPRGGTLILSEAFF	TGCGCCAGCAGCCAAGATCCGCGAGGAGGGACACTTATCTTGTCTGAAGCTTTCTTT
TRBJ1-1	TRBV11-1	many	.	CASSLSGTRNTEAFF	TGTGCCAGCAGCTTATCCGGGACACGGAACACTGAAGCTTTCTTT
TRBJ1-5	TRBV12-3/TRBV12-4	many	.	CASSLGTGDQPQHF	TGTGCCAGCAGTTTAGGGACTGGGGATCAGCCCCAGCATTTT
TRBJ1-5	TRBV27	many	.	CASSWSSSNQPQHF	TGTGCCAGCAGTTGGAGCTCAAGCAATCAGCCCCAGCATTTT
TRBJ1-5	TRBV11-3	many	.	CASSLGRGRSYSNQPQHF	TGTGCCAGCAGCTTAGGGCGGGGACGGTCCTATAGCAATCAGCCCCAGCATTTT
TRBJ2-1	TRBV25-1	many	.	CASSGGHNEQFF	TGTGCCAGCAGTGGGGGCCACAATGAGCAGTTCTTC
TRBJ2-5	TRBV11-2	many	TRBD2	CASSLLAGVASETQYF	TGTGCCAGCAGCTTACTGGCGGGGGTTGCGTCGGAGACCCAGTACTTC
TRBJ1-1	TRBV27	many	.	CASSPGVPHEAFF	TGTGCCAGCAGTCCAGGGGTGCCCCATGAAGCTTTCTTT
TRBJ2-2	TRBV6-2/TRBV6-3	many	TRBD1	CASSYGQGFGTGELFF	TGTGCCAGCAGTTATGGACAGGGGTTCGGCACCGGGGAGCTGTTTTTT
TRBJ2-2	TRBV6-1	.	.	CASSERSGNTGELFF	TGTGCCAGCAGTGAACGGTCAGGAAACACCGGGGAGCTGTTTTTT
TRBJ1-2	TRBV12-3/TRBV12-4	many	.	CASSLIQGSYGYTF	TGTGCCAGCAGCCTGATACAGGGATCCTATGGCTACACCTTC
TRBJ1-1	TRBV5-1	few	TRBD1	CASSLTGASAEAFF	TGCGCCAGCAGCTTGACAGGGGCTTCGGCGGAAGCTTTCTTT
TRBJ2-2	TRBV5-4	few	TRBD1	CASRGPGQQITGELFF	TGTGCCAGCAGGGGACCGGGACAGCAGATCACCGGGGAGCTGTTTTTT
TRBJ2-5	TRBV5-1	.	TRBD2	CASSLAIAGGPGGETQYF	TGCGCCAGCAGCTTGGCCATCGCGGGAGGCCCTGGAGGGGAGACCCAGTACTTC
TRBJ2-1	TRBV2	many	.	CASSVRLGYNEQFF	TGTGCCAGCAGTGTACGGCTAGGCTACAATGAGCAGTTCTTC
TRBJ2-5	TRBV10-2	many	.	CASSAAGRETQYF	TGCGCCAGCAGTGCGGCAGGGCGAGAGACCCAGTACTTC
TRBJ2-1	TRBV12-3/TRBV12-4	many	TRBD2	CASGRLAPYNEQFF	TGTGCCAGCGGCCGACTAGCCCCCTACAATGAGCAGTTCTTC
TRBJ1-4	TRBV5-1	many	.	CASSLGGGEKLFF	TGCGCCAGCAGCTTGGGGGGGGGTGAAAAACTGTTTTTT
TRBJ1-4	TRBV28	many	TRBD1	CASSLWGQNEKLFF	TGTGCCAGCAGTTTATGGGGACAGAATGAAAAACTGTTTTTT
TRBJ1-5	TRBV6-1	many	.	CASSAGTYNQPQHF	TGTGCCAGCAGTGCCGGGACCTACAATCAGCCCCAGCATTTT
TRBJ1-1	TRBV18	.	TRBD1	CASSPLGTGVAEAFF	TGTGCCAGCTCACCTCTAGGGACAGGGGTCGCTGAAGCTTTCTTT
TRBJ2-7	TRBV19	.	.	CASNTGSEQYF	TGTGCCAGCAACACGGGGTCCGAGCAGTACTTC